The entry that follows covers one T cell receptor (beta chain) sequence. Its antigen is unknown. These data are taken from a study of T-cell reconstitution after alpha-beta-depleted transplantation in children. Study-level findings and limits: Some patients' high day-60 TCRbeta diversity was attributed to recipient cells surviving conditioning. Newly produced T cells mostly accounted for T-cell counts and diversity one year post-transplant. By about two months after transplant, alpha-beta T cells reportedly arose from several hundred graft clones that had expanded.

Molecular barcoding with unique molecular identifiers was used for the TCRbeta library. TCRdb analysed the PCR reads with MiXCR anew, one entry per CDR3 protein. The profile shows just over 950,000 distinct CDR3 sequences, about 26% of them singletons. Germline V gene lookup returns CDR1 SGHTA and CDR2 FQGNSA. The CDR3 has 17 residues. The V end was cut by 1 base, the J end by 1 base, with 14 bases between. The chain links TRBV7-2 to TRBJ1-3, with D perhaps matching TRBD1 (5 bases). Sequencing used PBMCs, mostly from graft donor cells, obtained 360 days after TCRalphabeta/CD19-depleted stem cell transplant. This clonotype was sampled from a boy under two years old who had a stem cell transplant for SCID, so the T cells may come from the graft donor. The CDR3, as DNA: TGTGCCAGCAGCTTAGGGGTTGGGGCACCATCTGGAAACACCATATATTTT. Its translation: CASSLGVGAPSGNTIYF.